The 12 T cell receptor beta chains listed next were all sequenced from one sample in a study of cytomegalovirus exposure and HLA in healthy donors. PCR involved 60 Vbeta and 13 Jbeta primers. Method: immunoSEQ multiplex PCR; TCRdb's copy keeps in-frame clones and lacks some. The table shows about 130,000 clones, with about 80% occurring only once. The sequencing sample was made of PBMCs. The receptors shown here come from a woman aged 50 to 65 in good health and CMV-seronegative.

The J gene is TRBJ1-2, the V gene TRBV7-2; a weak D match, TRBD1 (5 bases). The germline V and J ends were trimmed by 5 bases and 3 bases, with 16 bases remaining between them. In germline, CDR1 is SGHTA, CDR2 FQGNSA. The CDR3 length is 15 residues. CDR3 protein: CASSPLGGRDYGYTF. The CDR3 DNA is TGTGCCAGCAGCCCACTCGGGGGAAGGGACTATGGCTACACCTTC.

The CDR3 region is CASSARLARETQYF. The CDR3 DNA reads as TGTGCCAGCAGTGCCCGACTAGCGCGGGAGACCCAGTACTTC. The chain uses TRBV6-1 and TRBJ2-5, with 8 bases aligning to TRBD2. CDR1 and CDR2 (germline): MNHNS, SASEGT. This CDR3 is built from 14 residues. With V trimmed by 4 bases and J by 5 bases, 6 bases remained unmatched.

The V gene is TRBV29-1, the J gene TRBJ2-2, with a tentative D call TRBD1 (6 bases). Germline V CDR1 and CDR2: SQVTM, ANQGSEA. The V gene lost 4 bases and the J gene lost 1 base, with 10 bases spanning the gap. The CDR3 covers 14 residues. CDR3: CSVVGQLNTGELFF. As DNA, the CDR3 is TGCAGCGTTGTCGGACAGCTGAACACCGGGGAGCTGTTTTTT.

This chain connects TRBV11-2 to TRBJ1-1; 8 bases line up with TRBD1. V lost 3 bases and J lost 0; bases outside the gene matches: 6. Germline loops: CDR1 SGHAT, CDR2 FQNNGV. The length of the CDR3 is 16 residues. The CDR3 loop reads CASSFNRGEMNTEAFF. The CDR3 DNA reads TGTGCCAGCAGCTTTAACAGGGGGGAAATGAACACTGAAGCTTTCTTT.

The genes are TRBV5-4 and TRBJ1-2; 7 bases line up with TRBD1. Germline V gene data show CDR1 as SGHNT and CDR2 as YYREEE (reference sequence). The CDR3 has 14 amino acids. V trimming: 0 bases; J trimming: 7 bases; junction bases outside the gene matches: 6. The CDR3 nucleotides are TGTGCCAGCAGCTTGGTAAAAGGGGGCACTGGCTACACCTTC. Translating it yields CASSLVKGGTGYTF.

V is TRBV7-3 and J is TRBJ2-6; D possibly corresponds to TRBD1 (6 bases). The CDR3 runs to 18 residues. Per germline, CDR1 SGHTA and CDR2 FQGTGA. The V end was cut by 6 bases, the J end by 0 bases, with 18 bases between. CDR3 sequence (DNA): TGTGCCAGCAGTCTAGGCGGCAGGGGCATCTCTGGGGCCAACGTCCTGACTTTC. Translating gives CASSLGGRGISGANVLTF.

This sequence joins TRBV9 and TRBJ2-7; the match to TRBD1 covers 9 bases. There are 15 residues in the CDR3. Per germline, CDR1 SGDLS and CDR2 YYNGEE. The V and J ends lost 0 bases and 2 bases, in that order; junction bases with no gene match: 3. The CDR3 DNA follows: TGTGCCAGCAGCGTAGATGGGACAGGGCCCTACGAGCAGTACTTC. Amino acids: CASSVDGTGPYEQYF. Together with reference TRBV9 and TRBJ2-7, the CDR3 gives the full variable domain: DSGVTQTPKHLITATGQRVTLRCSPRSGDLSVYWYQQSLDQGLQFLIQYYNGEERAKGNILERFSAQQFPDLHSELNLSSLELGDSALYFCASSVDGTGPYEQYFGPGTRLTVT.

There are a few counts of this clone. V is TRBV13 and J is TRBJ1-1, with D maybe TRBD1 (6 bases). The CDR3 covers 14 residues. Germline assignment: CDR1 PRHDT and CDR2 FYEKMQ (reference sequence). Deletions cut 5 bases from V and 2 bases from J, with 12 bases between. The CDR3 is CASSKGQKNTEAFF. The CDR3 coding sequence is TGTGCCAGCAGCAAGGGACAAAAAAACACTGAAGCTTTCTTT.

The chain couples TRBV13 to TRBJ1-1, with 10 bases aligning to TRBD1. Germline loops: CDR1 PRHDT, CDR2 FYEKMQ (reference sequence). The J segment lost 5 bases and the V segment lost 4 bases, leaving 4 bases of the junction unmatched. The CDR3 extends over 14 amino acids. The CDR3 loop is CASSSQDRGTEAFF. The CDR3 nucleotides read TGTGCCAGCAGCTCCCAGGACAGGGGGACTGAAGCTTTCTTT.

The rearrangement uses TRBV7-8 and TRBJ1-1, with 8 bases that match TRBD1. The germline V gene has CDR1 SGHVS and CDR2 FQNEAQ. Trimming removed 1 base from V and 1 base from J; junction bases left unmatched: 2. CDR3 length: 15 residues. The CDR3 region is CASSLGQGANTEAFF. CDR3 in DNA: TGTGCCAGCAGCTTAGGCCAGGGGGCGAACACTGAAGCTTTCTTT.

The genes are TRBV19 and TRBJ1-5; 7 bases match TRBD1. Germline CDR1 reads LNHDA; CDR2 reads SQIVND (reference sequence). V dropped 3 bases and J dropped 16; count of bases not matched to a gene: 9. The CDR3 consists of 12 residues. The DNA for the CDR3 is TGTGCCAGTAGTATGGGGACAGCCTTGGTCCATTTT. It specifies CASSMGTALVHF.

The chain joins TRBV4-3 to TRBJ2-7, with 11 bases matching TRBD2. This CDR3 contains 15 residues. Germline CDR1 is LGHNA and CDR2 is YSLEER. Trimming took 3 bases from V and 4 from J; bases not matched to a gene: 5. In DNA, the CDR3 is TGCGCCAGCAGCCAGATAGCGGGAGGGGGATACGAGCAGTACTTC. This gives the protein CASSQIAGGGYEQYF.